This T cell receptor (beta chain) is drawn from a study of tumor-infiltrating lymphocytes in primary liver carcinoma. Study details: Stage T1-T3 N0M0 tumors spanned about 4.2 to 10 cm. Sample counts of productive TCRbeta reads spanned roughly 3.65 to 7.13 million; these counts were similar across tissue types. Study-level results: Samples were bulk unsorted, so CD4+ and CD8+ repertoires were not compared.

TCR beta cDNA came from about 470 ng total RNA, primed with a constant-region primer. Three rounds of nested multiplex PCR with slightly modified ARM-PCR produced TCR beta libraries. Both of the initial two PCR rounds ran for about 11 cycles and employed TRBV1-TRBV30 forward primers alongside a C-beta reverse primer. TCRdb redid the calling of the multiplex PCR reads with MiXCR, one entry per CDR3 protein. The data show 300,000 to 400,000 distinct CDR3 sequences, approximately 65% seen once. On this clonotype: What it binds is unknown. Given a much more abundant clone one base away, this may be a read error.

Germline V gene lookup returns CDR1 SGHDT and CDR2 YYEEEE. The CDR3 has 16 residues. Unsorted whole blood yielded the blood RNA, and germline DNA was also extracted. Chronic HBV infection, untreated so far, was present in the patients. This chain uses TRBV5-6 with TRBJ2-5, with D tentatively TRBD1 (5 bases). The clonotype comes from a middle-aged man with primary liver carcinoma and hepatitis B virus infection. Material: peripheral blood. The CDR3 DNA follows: TGTGCCAGCAGCTTGGGGACACCCGACCACCAAGGGACCCAGTACTTC. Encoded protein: CASSLGTPDHQGTQYF. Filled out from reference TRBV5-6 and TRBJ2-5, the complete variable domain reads DAGVTQSPTHLIKTRGQQVTLRCSPKSGHDTVSWYQQALGQGPQFIFQYYEEEERQRGNFPDRFSGHQFPNYSSELNVNALLLGDSALYLCASSLGTPDHQGTQYFGPGTRLLVL.